This TCR beta chain was profiled in a study of cytomegalovirus exposure and HLA in healthy donors. J was trimmed by 6 bases and V by 5 bases; bases with no gene match: 7. Germline assignment: CDR1 MNHNY and CDR2 SVGAGI (reference sequence). The CDR3 runs to 14 residues. Vbeta (60) and Jbeta (13) primers were used in the PCR. TCRdb's table, derived via immunoSEQ multiplex PCR, lists solely in-frame clones and lacks some. The sample lists around 220,000 clones, about 80% occurring once. On this clone: The target antigen is unknown.

Study-wide findings and caveats: Some V segments (TRBV6-2 and TRBV6-3 among them) were excluded as indistinguishable. Researchers reported from a later analysis that most CMV-associated TCR beta chains appeared HLA-restricted.

J is TRBJ1-1 and V is TRBV6-6, with TRBD1 identical over 9 bases. The sequenced sample consisted of PBMCs. This clonotype was obtained from a man aged 35-49 years in good health and CMV-seronegative. The CDR3 coding sequence is TGTGCCAGCAGTACAGGGGGCTTAGTATCTGAAGCTTTCTTT. This gives the protein CASSTGGLVSEAFF.